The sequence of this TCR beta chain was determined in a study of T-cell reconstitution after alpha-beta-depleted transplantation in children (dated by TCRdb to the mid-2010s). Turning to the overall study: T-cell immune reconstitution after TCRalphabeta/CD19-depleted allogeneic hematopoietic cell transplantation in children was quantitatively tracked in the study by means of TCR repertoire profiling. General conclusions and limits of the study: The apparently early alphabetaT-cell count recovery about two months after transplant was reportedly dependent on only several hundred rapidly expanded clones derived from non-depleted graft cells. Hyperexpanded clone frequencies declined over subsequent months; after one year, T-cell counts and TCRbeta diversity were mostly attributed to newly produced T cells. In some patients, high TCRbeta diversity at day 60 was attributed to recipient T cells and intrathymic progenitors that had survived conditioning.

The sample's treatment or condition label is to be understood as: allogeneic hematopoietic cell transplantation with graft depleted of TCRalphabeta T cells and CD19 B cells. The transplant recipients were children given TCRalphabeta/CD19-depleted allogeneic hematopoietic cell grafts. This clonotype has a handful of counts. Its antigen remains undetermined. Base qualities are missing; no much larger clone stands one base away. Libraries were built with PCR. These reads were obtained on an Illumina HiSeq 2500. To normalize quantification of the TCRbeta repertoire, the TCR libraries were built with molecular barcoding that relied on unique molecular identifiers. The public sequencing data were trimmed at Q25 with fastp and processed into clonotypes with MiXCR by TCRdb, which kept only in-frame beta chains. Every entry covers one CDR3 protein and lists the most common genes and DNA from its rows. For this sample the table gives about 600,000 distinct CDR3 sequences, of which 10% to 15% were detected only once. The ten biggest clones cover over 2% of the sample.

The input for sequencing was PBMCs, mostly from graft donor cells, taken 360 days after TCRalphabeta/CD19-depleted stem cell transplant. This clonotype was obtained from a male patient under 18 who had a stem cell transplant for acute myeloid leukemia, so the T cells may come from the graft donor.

The DNA sequence is TGTGCCAGCAGAACGGGACAGGCATGGGAGACCCAGTACTTC. Translated, this is CASRTGQAWETQYF. The chain uses TRBV5-4 and TRBJ2-5; TRBD1 matches 8 bases in the middle. Germline trimming amounts to 5 bases on V and 5 bases on J, with 8 as the count of junction bases outside the gene matches. Including cysteine and phenylalanine, the CDR3 has 14 amino acids. Of all the DNA, just the CDR3 is kept, 42 bases in frame from base 1. Looking up the germline V gene (reference sequence) yields CDR1 SGHNT and CDR2 YYREEE.